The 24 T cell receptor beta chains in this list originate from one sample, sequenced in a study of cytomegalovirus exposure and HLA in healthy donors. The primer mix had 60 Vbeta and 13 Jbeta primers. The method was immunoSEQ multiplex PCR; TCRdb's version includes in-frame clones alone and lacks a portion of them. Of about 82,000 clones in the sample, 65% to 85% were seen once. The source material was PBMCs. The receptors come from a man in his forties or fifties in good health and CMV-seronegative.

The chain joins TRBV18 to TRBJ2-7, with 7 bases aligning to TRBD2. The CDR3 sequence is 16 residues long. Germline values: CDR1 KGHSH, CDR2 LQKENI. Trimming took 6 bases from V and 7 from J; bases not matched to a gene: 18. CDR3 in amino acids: CASSRPGGSSSGEQYF. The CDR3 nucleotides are TGTGCCAGCTCTCGCCCGGGGGGTTCATCCTCGGGGGAGCAGTACTTC.

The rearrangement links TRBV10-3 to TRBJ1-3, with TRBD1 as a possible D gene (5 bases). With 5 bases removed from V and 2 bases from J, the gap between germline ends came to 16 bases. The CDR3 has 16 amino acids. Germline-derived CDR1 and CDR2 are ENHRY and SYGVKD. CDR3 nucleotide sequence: TGTGCCATCAGTCCCACCCCCGACAGTGCTGGAAACACCATATATTTT. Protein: CAISPTPDSAGNTIYF.

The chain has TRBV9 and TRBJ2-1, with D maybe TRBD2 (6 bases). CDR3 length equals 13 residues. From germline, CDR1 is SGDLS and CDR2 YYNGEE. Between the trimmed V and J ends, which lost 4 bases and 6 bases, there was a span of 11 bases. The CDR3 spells CASSPGGINEQFF. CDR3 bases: TGTGCCAGCAGCCCAGGCGGGATCAATGAGCAGTTCTTC.

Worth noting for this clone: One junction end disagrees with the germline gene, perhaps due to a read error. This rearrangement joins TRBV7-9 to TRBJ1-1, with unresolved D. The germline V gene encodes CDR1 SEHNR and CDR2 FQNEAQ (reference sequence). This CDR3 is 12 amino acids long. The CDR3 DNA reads TGTTCCAGCAGCTTGGAGGACACTGAAGCTTTCTTT. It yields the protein CSSSLEDTEAFF. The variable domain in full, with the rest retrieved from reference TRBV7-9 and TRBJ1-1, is DTGVSQNPRHKITKRGQNVTFRCDPISEHNRLYWYRQTLGQGPEFLTYFQNEAQLEKSRLLSDRFSAERPKGSFSTLEIQRTEQGDSAMYLCSSSLEDTEAFFGQGTRLTVV.

The CDR3 DNA reads TGTGCCTGGAGTGTTTTGGGACTAGCGGGGGGACTCTCCTACAATGAGCAGTTCTTC. It encodes CAWSVLGLAGGLSYNEQFF. V and J are TRBV30 and TRBJ2-1, with TRBD2 matching over 15 bases. CDR1 GTSNPN and CDR2 SVGIG come from the germline V gene (reference sequence). The J segment lost 0 bases and the V segment lost 0 bases, leaving 6 bases of the junction unmatched. This CDR3 contains 19 residues.

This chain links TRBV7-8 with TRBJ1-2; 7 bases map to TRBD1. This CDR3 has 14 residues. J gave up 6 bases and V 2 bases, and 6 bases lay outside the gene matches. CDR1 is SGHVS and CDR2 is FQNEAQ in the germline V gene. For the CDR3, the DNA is TGTGCCAGCAGCTTAAACAGGGGCGGGGATGGCTACACCTTC. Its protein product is CASSLNRGGDGYTF.

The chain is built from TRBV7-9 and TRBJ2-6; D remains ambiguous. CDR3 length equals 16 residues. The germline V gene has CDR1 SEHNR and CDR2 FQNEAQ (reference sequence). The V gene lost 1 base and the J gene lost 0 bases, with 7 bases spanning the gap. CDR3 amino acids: CASSLVTVSGANVLTF. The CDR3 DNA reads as TGTGCCAGCAGCTTAGTAACAGTCTCTGGGGCCAACGTCCTGACTTTC. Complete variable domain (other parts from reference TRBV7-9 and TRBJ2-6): DTGVSQNPRHKITKRGQNVTFRCDPISEHNRLYWYRQTLGQGPEFLTYFQNEAQLEKSRLLSDRFSAERPKGSFSTLEIQRTEQGDSAMYLCASSLVTVSGANVLTFGAGSRLTVL.

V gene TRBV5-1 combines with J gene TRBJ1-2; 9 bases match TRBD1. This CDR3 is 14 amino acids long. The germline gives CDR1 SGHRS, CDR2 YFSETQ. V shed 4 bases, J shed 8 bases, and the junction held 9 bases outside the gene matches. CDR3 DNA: TGCGCCAGCAGCCCAAGGACAGGGGCTGGAGGCTACACCTTC. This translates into CASSPRTGAGGYTF.

CDR3 bases: TGTGCCAGCAGCTCGGTCGTAATCCAGGGAAATAGCAATCAGCCCCAGCATTTT. Translated, it gives CASSSVVIQGNSNQPQHF. V and J are TRBV5-4 and TRBJ1-5; maybe TRBD1 (5 bases). The CDR3 sequence is 18 residues long. The germline V gene has CDR1 SGHNT and CDR2 YYREEE (reference sequence). V lost 3 bases, J lost 0 bases, and 19 bases lay in between.

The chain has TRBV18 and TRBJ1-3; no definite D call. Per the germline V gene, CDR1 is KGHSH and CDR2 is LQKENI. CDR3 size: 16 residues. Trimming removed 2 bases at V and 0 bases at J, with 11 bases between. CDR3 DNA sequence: TGTGCCAGCTCACCAGGAATAGCAATCTCTGGAAACACCATATATTTT. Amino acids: CASSPGIAISGNTIYF.

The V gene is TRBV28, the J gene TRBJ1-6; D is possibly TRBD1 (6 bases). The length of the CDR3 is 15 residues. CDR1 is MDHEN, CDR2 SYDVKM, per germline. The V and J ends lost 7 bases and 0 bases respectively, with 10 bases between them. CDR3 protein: CASTDRSSYNSPLHF. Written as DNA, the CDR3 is TGTGCCAGCACCGACAGGAGCTCCTATAATTCACCCCTCCACTTT.

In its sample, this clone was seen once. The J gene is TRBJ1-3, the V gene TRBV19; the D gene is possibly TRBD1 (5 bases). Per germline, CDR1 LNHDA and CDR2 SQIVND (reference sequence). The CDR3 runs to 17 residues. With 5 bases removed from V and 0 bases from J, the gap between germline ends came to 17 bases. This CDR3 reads CASSDRSGLGSGNTIYF. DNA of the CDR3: TGTGCCAGTAGTGATAGATCAGGGTTAGGCTCTGGAAACACCATATATTTT. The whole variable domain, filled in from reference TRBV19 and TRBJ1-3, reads DGGITQSPKYLFRKEGQNVTLSCEQNLNHDAMYWYRQDPGQGLRLIYYSQIVNDFQKGDIAEGYSVSREKKESFPLTVTSAQKNPTAFYLCASSDRSGLGSGNTIYFGEGSWLTVV.

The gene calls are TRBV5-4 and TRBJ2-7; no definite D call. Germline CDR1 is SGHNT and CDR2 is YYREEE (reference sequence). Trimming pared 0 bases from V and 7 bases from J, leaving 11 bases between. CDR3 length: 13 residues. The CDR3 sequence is CASSLGGSGEQYF. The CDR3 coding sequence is TGTGCCAGCAGCTTGGGCGGATCTGGAGAGCAGTACTTC.

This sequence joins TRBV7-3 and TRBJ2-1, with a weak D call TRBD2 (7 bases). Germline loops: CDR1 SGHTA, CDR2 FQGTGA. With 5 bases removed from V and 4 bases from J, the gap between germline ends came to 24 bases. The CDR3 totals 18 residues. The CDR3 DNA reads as TGTGCCAGCAGCCCCAAAAGTCTCCGGGGGGCCTTTTACAATGAGCAGTTCTTC. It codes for CASSPKSLRGAFYNEQFF.

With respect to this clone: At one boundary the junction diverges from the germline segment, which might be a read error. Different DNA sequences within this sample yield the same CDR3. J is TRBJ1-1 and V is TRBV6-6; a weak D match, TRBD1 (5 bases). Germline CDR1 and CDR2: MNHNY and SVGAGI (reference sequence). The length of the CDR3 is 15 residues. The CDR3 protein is CASSYSGQGGTEAFF. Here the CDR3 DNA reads TGTGCCAGCAGTTACTCGGGTCAGGGTGGCACTGAGGCTTTCTTT.

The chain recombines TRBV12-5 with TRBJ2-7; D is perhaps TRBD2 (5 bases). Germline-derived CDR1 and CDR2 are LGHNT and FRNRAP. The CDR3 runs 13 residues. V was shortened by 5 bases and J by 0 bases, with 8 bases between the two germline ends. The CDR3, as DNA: TGTGCTAGTGGTCCTGAGGGCTCCTACGAGCAGTACTTC. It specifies CASGPEGSYEQYF.

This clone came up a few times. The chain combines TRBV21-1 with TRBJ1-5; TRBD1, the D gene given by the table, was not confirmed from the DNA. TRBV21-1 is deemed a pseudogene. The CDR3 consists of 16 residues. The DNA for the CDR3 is TGTGCCAGCAGTCCCGAGGAGGGACAGGAGGACCAGCCCCAGCATTTT. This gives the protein CASSPEEGQEDQPQHF.

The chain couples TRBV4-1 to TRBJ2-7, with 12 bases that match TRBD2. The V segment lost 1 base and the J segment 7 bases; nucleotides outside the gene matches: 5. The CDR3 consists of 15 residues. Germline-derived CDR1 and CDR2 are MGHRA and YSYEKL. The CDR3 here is CASSQALAGGLEQYF. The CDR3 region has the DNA TGCGCCAGCAGCCAAGCCCTAGCGGGGGGGCTGGAGCAGTACTTC.

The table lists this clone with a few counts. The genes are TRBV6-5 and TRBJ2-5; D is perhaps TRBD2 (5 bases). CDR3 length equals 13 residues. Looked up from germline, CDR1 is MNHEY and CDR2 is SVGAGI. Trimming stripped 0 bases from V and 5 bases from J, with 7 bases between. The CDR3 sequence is CASSYSRVETQYF. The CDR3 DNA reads TGTGCCAGCAGTTACTCGAGGGTGGAGACCCAGTACTTC.

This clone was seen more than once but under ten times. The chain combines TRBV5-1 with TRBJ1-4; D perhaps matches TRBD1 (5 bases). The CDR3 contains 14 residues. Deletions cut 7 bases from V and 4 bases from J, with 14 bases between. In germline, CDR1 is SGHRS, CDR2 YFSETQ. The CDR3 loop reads CASRPQGGNEKLFF. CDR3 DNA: TGCGCCAGCCGACCGCAGGGTGGTAATGAAAAACTGTTTTTT.

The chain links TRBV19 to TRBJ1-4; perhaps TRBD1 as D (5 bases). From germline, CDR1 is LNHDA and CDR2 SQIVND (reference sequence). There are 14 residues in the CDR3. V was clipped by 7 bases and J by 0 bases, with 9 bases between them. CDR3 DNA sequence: TGTGCCAGTACCAGGGCTTCAACTAATGAAAAACTGTTTTTT. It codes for CASTRASTNEKLFF.

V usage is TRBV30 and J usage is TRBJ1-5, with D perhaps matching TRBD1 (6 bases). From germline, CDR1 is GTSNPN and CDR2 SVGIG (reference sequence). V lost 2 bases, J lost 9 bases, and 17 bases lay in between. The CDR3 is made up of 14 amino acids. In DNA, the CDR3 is TGTGCCTGGAGTACTTTCAACAGGGCTTCGCCCCAGCATTTT. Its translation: CAWSTFNRASPQHF.

CDR3: CASSSLQGAEQFF. In DNA, the CDR3 is TGCGCCAGCAGCTCTTTACAGGGCGCTGAGCAGTTCTTC. The chain is built from TRBV5-1 and TRBJ2-1; TRBD1 is a possible D gene (6 bases). V was trimmed by 3 bases and J by 9 bases, leaving 13 bases between them. The CDR3 loop spans 13 amino acids. In germline, CDR1 is SGHRS, CDR2 YFSETQ.

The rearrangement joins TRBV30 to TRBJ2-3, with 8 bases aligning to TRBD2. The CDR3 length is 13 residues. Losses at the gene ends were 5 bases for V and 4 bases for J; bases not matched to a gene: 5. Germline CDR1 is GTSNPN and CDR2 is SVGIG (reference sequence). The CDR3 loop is CAWESGGSDTQYF. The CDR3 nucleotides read TGTGCCTGGGAAAGCGGGGGCTCAGATACGCAGTATTTT.